Following are 27 T cell receptor beta chains from one sample sequenced in a study of cytomegalovirus exposure and HLA in healthy donors. The PCR contained 60 Vbeta and 13 Jbeta primers. Sequencing used immunoSEQ multiplex PCR; TCRdb keeps in-frame clones, though not all of them. The repertoire includes some 140,000 clones, 80% of them detected once, and about 2.2% sits in the top ten. Material for sequencing was PBMCs. These receptors originate from a man aged 25-45 years in good health and CMV-seronegative.

The V call is TRBV15, the J call TRBJ2-3, with 10 bases that match TRBD2. The CDR3 has 16 residues. Trimming cost V 8 bases and J 5 bases; bases outside gene matches: 13. CDR1 LNHNV and CDR2 YYDKDF come from the germline V gene (reference sequence). CDR3 sequence: CATGGSAGGLEDTQYF. The CDR3 nucleotides are TGTGCCACCGGCGGATCAGCGGGAGGGCTGGAAGATACGCAGTATTTT.

The chain links TRBV29-1 to TRBJ2-5, with 9 bases identical to TRBD2. The CDR3 length is 13 residues. V shed 4 bases and J 5 bases; nucleotides not matched to a gene: 5. Per germline, CDR1 SQVTM and CDR2 ANQGSEA. The CDR3 region is CSVASGARETQYF. In DNA form, the CDR3 reads TGCAGCGTTGCTAGCGGGGCCAGGGAGACCCAGTACTTC.

Here the CDR3 DNA reads TGTGCCAGCAGCTTCGGACTAGCGGCGCAGTATTTT. Encoded protein: CASSFGLAAQYF. The chain carries TRBV13 and TRBJ2-3; TRBD2 agrees at 10 bases. Germline CDR1 and CDR2: PRHDT and FYEKMQ (reference sequence). Germline trimming cut 3 bases from V and 10 bases from J; bases unmatched to any gene: 1. This CDR3 has 12 amino acids.

The J gene is TRBJ2-7, the V gene TRBV10-3; possibly TRBD2 for D (5 bases). The germline V and J ends were trimmed by 0 bases and 0 bases, with 9 bases remaining between them. The CDR3 has 15 residues. Germline-derived CDR1 and CDR2 are ENHRY and SYGVKD. The CDR3 DNA sequence: TGTGCCATCAGTGAGTCGGCTACTAGCTCCTACGAGCAGTACTTC. Translation: CAISESATSSYEQYF.

This chain joins TRBV10-3 and TRBJ2-1, with a weak D call TRBD2 (6 bases). Germline V gene lookup returns CDR1 ENHRY and CDR2 SYGVKD. This CDR3 has 15 amino acids. Trimming shortened V by 2 bases and J by 5 bases, and 13 bases separated the two germline ends. The CDR3 coding sequence is TGTGCCATCAGTGAGGACGGGAGACCCCACAATGAGCAGTTCTTC. This encodes CAISEDGRPHNEQFF.

The rearrangement links TRBV18 to TRBJ1-1, with D perhaps matching TRBD1 (5 bases). Germline V gene data show CDR1 as KGHSH and CDR2 as LQKENI. With 6 bases removed from V and 1 base from J, the gap between germline ends came to 12 bases. The CDR3 extends over 14 amino acids. In nucleotides, the CDR3 is TGTGCCAGCTCCCGGGGGTCCCCGAACACTGAAGCTTTCTTT. This sequence encodes CASSRGSPNTEAFF. The whole variable domain, remainder taken from reference TRBV18 and TRBJ1-1, is NAGVMQNPRHLVRRRGQEARLRCSPMKGHSHVYWYRQLPEEGLKFMVYLQKENIIDESGMPKERFSAEFPKEGPSILRIQQVVRGDSAAYFCASSRGSPNTEAFFGQGTRLTVV.

The chain joins TRBV5-1 to TRBJ1-4; perhaps TRBD1 as D (6 bases). The CDR3 has 15 amino acids. The V and J ends lost 0 bases and 0 bases respectively, with 6 bases between them. Looked up from germline, CDR1 is SGHRS and CDR2 is YFSETQ. For the CDR3, the DNA is TGCGCCAGCAGCTTGGCAGGGGCAACTAATGAAAAACTGTTTTTT. Amino acid sequence: CASSLAGATNEKLFF.

About this clone itself: Other DNA sequences in this sample translate to the same CDR3. The chain joins TRBV18 to TRBJ2-3, with 10 bases that match TRBD1. With V trimmed by 6 bases and J by 1 base, 4 bases remained unmatched. There are 15 residues in the CDR3. Per germline, CDR1 KGHSH and CDR2 LQKENI. The CDR3 here is CASSPGQGGTDTQYF. CDR3 nucleotides: TGTGCCAGCTCCCCAGGACAGGGGGGCACAGATACGCAGTATTTT.

This clone was recorded once. V is TRBV7-6 and J is TRBJ2-1; D ambiguous. CDR3 size: 13 residues. Germline CDR1 SGHVS, CDR2 FNYEAQ. Trimming pared 4 bases from V and 7 bases from J, leaving 11 bases between. In DNA, the CDR3 is TGTGCCAGCAGCTCAGACAACCTGAATGAGCAGTTCTTC. Amino acid sequence: CASSSDNLNEQFF.

The chain is built from TRBV7-2 and TRBJ2-5; D unclear. This CDR3 contains 15 residues. V was pared by 1 base and J by 4 bases, with 13 bases between. CDR1 and CDR2 (germline): SGHTA, FQGNSA. The CDR3 sequence is CASSLVVVGLETQYF. The CDR3 DNA is TGTGCCAGCAGCTTAGTAGTAGTGGGCTTAGAGACCCAGTACTTC.

The sample holds many counts of this clone. The chain is built from TRBV2 and TRBJ1-1; 8 bases are a match to TRBD1. The germline V gene has CDR1 SNHLY and CDR2 FYNNEI. The CDR3 runs 13 residues. V gave up 6 bases and J gave up 8 bases; unmatched junction bases: 8. The CDR3, as DNA: TGTGCCAGCAGCCTTGGGACAGGCGTCGAAGCTTTCTTT. Its protein product is CASSLGTGVEAFF.

The chain employs TRBV4-1 and TRBJ2-7; 11 nucleotides line up with TRBD2. Per germline, CDR1 MGHRA and CDR2 YSYEKL. Trimming at V came to 1 base and at J to 7 bases, leaving 15 bases not matched to a gene. The length of the CDR3 is 18 residues. CDR3 amino acids: CASSQAPGTSGQDLEQYF. CDR3 nucleotide sequence: TGCGCCAGCAGCCAAGCTCCCGGGACTAGCGGACAAGACTTGGAGCAGTACTTC.

V gene TRBV10-3 combines with J gene TRBJ1-2; 7 bases agree with TRBD1. This CDR3 contains 16 residues. Trimming cost V 0 bases and J 4 bases; bases outside gene matches: 8. Germline CDR1 and CDR2: ENHRY and SYGVKD. The DNA of the CDR3 is TGTGCCATCAGTGAGTCTAATTGGGACAGATTCTATGGCTACACCTTC. Protein: CAISESNWDRFYGYTF.

This sequence joins TRBV20-1 and TRBJ2-7, with 10 bases aligning to TRBD2. The germline V gene has CDR1 DFQATT and CDR2 SNEGSKA (reference sequence). This CDR3 comprises 11 residues. The CDR3 here is CSGAGGNEQYF. The CDR3 DNA reads TGCAGCGGAGCGGGAGGGAACGAGCAGTACTTC.

This clone was observed once. Different DNA sequences within this sample yield the same CDR3. The J gene is TRBJ2-1, the V gene TRBV11-3; possible D gene TRBD2, 6 bases. The germline V gene encodes CDR1 SGHNT and CDR2 YENEEA. The V gene lost 5 bases and the J gene lost 0 bases, with 11 bases spanning the gap. The CDR3 runs 15 residues. DNA of the CDR3: TGTGCCAGCAGCCTCGGAGGGAGCTCCTACAATGAGCAGTTCTTC. Protein product: CASSLGGSSYNEQFF.

V usage is TRBV7-7 and J usage is TRBJ2-7; 13 bases are a match to TRBD2. CDR3 length: 14 residues. V shed 5 bases and J 6 bases; nucleotides not matched to a gene: 4. From germline, CDR1 is SSHAT and CDR2 FNYEAQ (reference sequence). The CDR3 region is CASSPGLAGAEQYF. The DNA of the CDR3 is TGTGCCAGCAGCCCCGGACTAGCGGGAGCCGAGCAGTACTTC.

This clone occurred a few times. V is TRBV6-1 and J is TRBJ1-2; 8 bases match TRBD1. CDR3 length: 11 amino acids. After removal of 6 bases from V and 13 bases from J, the junction contained 7 bases not matched to a gene. Germline V lookup: CDR1 MNHNS, CDR2 SASEGT. The CDR3 region has the DNA TGTGCCAGCAGGGACAGGGCTAACTTCACCTTC. Its translation: CASRDRANFTF.

This clone was seen once. The V call is TRBV12-5, the J call TRBJ2-2; the match to TRBD2 covers 11 bases. The CDR3 extends over 21 amino acids. Germline V gene lookup returns CDR1 LGHNT and CDR2 FRNRAP. V dropped 5 bases and J dropped 6; count of bases not matched to a gene: 23. DNA of the CDR3: TGTGCTAGTGGTCCCAGGACAGATCTCGGAACTAGCGGGAGCGGGTCCGGGGAGCTGTTTTTT. Residues: CASGPRTDLGTSGSGSGELFF.

The CDR3 DNA sequence: TGTGCCAGCAGCCTAGCGGGATCCTTTTACGAGCAGTACTTC. Its translation is CASSLAGSFYEQYF. This sequence joins TRBV27 and TRBJ2-7, with 9 bases that match TRBD2. V gave up 6 bases and J gave up 4 bases; unmatched junction bases: 7. This CDR3 region has 14 residues. Looked up from germline, CDR1 is MNHEY and CDR2 is SMNVEV (reference sequence).

This clone was counted a few times. Relative to the germline gene, one junction end is altered; a read error may explain this. The V and J genes are TRBV7-9 and TRBJ2-5; 7 bases align to TRBD2. The length of the CDR3 is 16 residues. Per the germline V gene, CDR1 is SEHNR and CDR2 is FQNEAQ (reference sequence). The CDR3, as DNA: TGTTCCAGCAGCTTAGTATCCCGCGGGAGTGTAGAGACCCAGTACTTC. This encodes CSSSLVSRGSVETQYF.

The chain is built from TRBV5-6 and TRBJ1-6, with D hard to call. Germline loops: CDR1 SGHDT, CDR2 YYEEEE. This CDR3 region has 12 residues. With 6 bases removed from V and 8 bases from J, the gap between germline ends came to 9 bases. CDR3 bases: TGTGCCAGCACCATCCAGGATTCACCCCTCCACTTT. Encoded protein: CASTIQDSPLHF.

V usage is TRBV19 and J usage is TRBJ1-5, with D tentatively TRBD1 (5 bases). The V end lost 5 bases, the J end lost 2 bases, and 13 bases lay between the germline ends. This CDR3 region has 15 residues. In germline, CDR1 is LNHDA, CDR2 SQIVND (reference sequence). The CDR3 loop reads CASSLYPGRNQPQHF. The CDR3 DNA reads TGTGCCAGTAGTCTGTACCCAGGGCGCAATCAGCCCCAGCATTTT.

The rearrangement joins TRBV28 to TRBJ2-7; D is unresolved. Trimming cost V 3 bases and J 0 bases, with 6 bases left between them. The CDR3 loop spans 13 amino acids. Germline-derived CDR1 and CDR2 are MDHEN and SYDVKM. In DNA, the CDR3 is TGTGCCAGCAGTTTTTCGAGCTCCTACGAGCAGTACTTC. It yields the protein CASSFSSSYEQYF.

The chain links TRBV7-9 to TRBJ2-5, with D maybe TRBD2 (6 bases). V lost 1 base and J lost 0, with 6 bases in between. The CDR3 consists of 14 residues. The germline V gene encodes CDR1 SEHNR and CDR2 FQNEAQ (reference sequence). The CDR3 spells CASSLGGNQETQYF. In DNA, the CDR3 is TGTGCCAGCAGCTTAGGCGGGAACCAAGAGACCCAGTACTTC.

V usage is TRBV7-8 and J usage is TRBJ2-7, with D possibly TRBD1 on 6 matching bases. The germline CDR1 and CDR2 sequences are SGHVS and FQNEAQ. Trimming cost V 0 bases and J 0 bases, with 9 bases left between them. This CDR3 comprises 15 residues. CDR3 protein: CASSLARTASYEQYF. DNA of the CDR3: TGTGCCAGCAGCTTAGCGCGGACAGCCTCCTACGAGCAGTACTTC.

The chain joins TRBV7-9 to TRBJ2-5; 7 nucleotides agree with TRBD1. The CDR3 is 14 residues long. The J segment lost 3 bases and the V segment lost 4 bases, leaving 5 bases of the junction unmatched. Germline CDR1 is SEHNR and CDR2 is FQNEAQ (reference sequence). The DNA of the CDR3 is TGTGCCAGCAGCTGGACAGGAAGGGAAGAGACCCAGTACTTC. This gives the protein CASSWTGREETQYF. The whole variable domain, remainder taken from reference TRBV7-9 and TRBJ2-5, is DTGVSQNPRHKITKRGQNVTFRCDPISEHNRLYWYRQTLGQGPEFLTYFQNEAQLEKSRLLSDRFSAERPKGSFSTLEIQRTEQGDSAMYLCASSWTGREETQYFGPGTRLLVL.

J is TRBJ2-3 and V is TRBV5-6; D call uncertain. Germline V lookup: CDR1 SGHDT, CDR2 YYEEEE. Trimming removed 4 bases from V and 6 bases from J, with 9 bases in between. This CDR3 is 12 amino acids long. The CDR3 nucleotides are TGTGCCAGCAGCCCCCAAAGCGATACGCAGTATTTT. Translating gives CASSPQSDTQYF.